These 12 T cell receptor beta chains were all obtained from the same sample, sequenced in a study of blood T cell repertoires in COVID-19. The table came from immunoSEQ multiplex PCR; TCRdb's copy has only in-frame clones and leaves some out. This sample carries 400,000 to 550,000 clones, around 88% of them seen once, and the ten largest clones take over 4%. Sequenced: peripheral blood. These receptors were obtained from a woman younger than 45 with acute or convalescent COVID-19.

DNA for the CDR3: TGTGCCAGCAGTCCACTAGCAGACCAAGAGACCCAGTACTTC. It translates to CASSPLADQETQYF. The chain joins TRBV7-3 to TRBJ2-5; a weak D match, TRBD2 (6 bases). The CDR3 spans 14 residues. The germline V and J ends were trimmed by 6 bases and 0 bases, with 11 bases remaining between them. Germline CDR1 SGHTA, CDR2 FQGTGA.

This clone was seen just once. The CDR3 is CASSFSGGVDTQYF. DNA for the CDR3: TGCGCCAGCAGCTTTAGCGGGGGGGTAGATACGCAGTATTTT. This chain links TRBV5-1 with TRBJ2-3; TRBD2 matches 11 bases. The CDR3 length is 14 residues. V shed 2 bases and J 5 bases; nucleotides not matched to a gene: 1. The germline V gene has CDR1 SGHRS and CDR2 YFSETQ.

This chain connects TRBV14 to TRBJ2-4; 10 bases are shared with TRBD1. The trim removed 4 bases at V and 6 bases at J, leaving 6 bases unmatched. This CDR3 is built from 15 residues. Looked up from germline, CDR1 is SGHDN and CDR2 is FVKESK. The CDR3 region has the DNA TGTGCCAGCAGCCCACGACAGGGGGCTACAAACATTCAGTACTTC. The encoded protein is CASSPRQGATNIQYF.

This chain links TRBV5-8 with TRBJ2-1; maybe TRBD1 (6 bases). This CDR3 has 16 amino acids. Germline assignment: CDR1 SGHTS and CDR2 YDEGEE. V lost 4 bases and J 0 bases, leaving 14 bases between the germline ends. The CDR3 spells CASSRKDRRSYNEQFF. CDR3 in DNA: TGTGCCAGCAGCCGCAAAGACAGGCGCTCCTACAATGAGCAGTTCTTC.

The rearrangement links TRBV4-1 to TRBJ1-2, with D unclear. V was cut by 2 bases and J by 6 bases, with 22 bases left in between. The CDR3 runs to 17 residues. CDR1 and CDR2 (germline): MGHRA, YSYEKL. CDR3 loop: CASSQTIMTGRLDGYTF. The CDR3 DNA reads as TGCGCCAGCAGCCAAACGATCATGACGGGAAGGCTGGATGGCTACACCTTC.

The chain has TRBV28 and TRBJ1-5; D uncertain. Germline V CDR1 and CDR2: MDHEN, SYDVKM. This CDR3 is built from 15 residues. The germline V and J ends were trimmed by 8 bases and 1 base, with 15 bases remaining between them. In nucleotides, the CDR3 is TGTGCCAGCCAGATATGGGCCCCGAGCAATCAGCCCCAGCATTTT. Protein: CASQIWAPSNQPQHF.

This chain connects TRBV27 to TRBJ2-7; the match to TRBD2 covers 7 bases. This CDR3 contains 13 residues. Trimming at V came to 4 bases and at J to 2 bases, leaving 2 bases not matched to a gene. Germline values: CDR1 MNHEY, CDR2 SMNVEV (reference sequence). CDR3: CASSYGLAYEQYF. CDR3 DNA: TGTGCCAGCAGTTACGGACTAGCCTACGAGCAGTACTTC.

The chain is built from TRBV4-2 and TRBJ1-2, with 7 bases fitting TRBD1. J gave up 1 base and V 6 bases, and 11 bases lay outside the gene matches. CDR1 LGHNA and CDR2 YNFKEQ come from the germline V gene. The CDR3 spans 16 residues. The CDR3 DNA follows: TGTGCCAGCAGAGAGGACAGGAGTGATTTTAACTATGGCTACACCTTC. It encodes CASREDRSDFNYGYTF.

This chain uses TRBV3-1 (or the pseudogene TRBV3-2) with TRBJ2-3, with TRBD2 matching over 7 bases. The CDR3 has 16 residues. J lost 4 bases, V lost 7 bases, and 14 bases had no gene match. Germline assignment: CDR1 LGHDT and CDR2 YNNKEL (reference sequence). Here the CDR3 reads CASTLRLGGVPDTQYF. CDR3 in DNA: TGTGCCAGCACCCTTCGGCTGGGGGGGGTGCCAGATACGCAGTATTTT.

The chain couples TRBV15 to TRBJ1-5; 8 bases agree with TRBD1. The J segment lost 4 bases and the V segment lost 3 bases, leaving 8 bases of the junction unmatched. Germline CDR1 is LNHNV and CDR2 is YYDKDF (reference sequence). CDR3 length: 16 residues. In DNA, the CDR3 is TGTGCCACCAGCAGCCTCCCGGGACAGGTAAATCAGCCCCAGCATTTT. This codes for CATSSLPGQVNQPQHF.

This sequence joins TRBV4-2 and TRBJ1-1; D gene ambiguous. The CDR3 loop spans 15 amino acids. Germline values: CDR1 LGHNA, CDR2 YNFKEQ. V lost 2 bases, J lost 1 base, and 11 bases lay in between. The CDR3 bases are TGTGCCAGCAGCCAACAGAGAAGACAGAACACTGAAGCTTTCTTT. Residues: CASSQQRRQNTEAFF.

The chain links TRBV6-5 to TRBJ1-1; no definite D call. CDR3 length: 10 residues. The V gene lost 11 bases and the J gene lost 3 bases, with 7 bases spanning the gap. The germline V gene has CDR1 MNHEY and CDR2 SVGAGI. This CDR3 reads CAAGDTEAFF. CDR3 sequence (DNA): TGTGCCGCCGGGGACACTGAAGCTTTCTTT.